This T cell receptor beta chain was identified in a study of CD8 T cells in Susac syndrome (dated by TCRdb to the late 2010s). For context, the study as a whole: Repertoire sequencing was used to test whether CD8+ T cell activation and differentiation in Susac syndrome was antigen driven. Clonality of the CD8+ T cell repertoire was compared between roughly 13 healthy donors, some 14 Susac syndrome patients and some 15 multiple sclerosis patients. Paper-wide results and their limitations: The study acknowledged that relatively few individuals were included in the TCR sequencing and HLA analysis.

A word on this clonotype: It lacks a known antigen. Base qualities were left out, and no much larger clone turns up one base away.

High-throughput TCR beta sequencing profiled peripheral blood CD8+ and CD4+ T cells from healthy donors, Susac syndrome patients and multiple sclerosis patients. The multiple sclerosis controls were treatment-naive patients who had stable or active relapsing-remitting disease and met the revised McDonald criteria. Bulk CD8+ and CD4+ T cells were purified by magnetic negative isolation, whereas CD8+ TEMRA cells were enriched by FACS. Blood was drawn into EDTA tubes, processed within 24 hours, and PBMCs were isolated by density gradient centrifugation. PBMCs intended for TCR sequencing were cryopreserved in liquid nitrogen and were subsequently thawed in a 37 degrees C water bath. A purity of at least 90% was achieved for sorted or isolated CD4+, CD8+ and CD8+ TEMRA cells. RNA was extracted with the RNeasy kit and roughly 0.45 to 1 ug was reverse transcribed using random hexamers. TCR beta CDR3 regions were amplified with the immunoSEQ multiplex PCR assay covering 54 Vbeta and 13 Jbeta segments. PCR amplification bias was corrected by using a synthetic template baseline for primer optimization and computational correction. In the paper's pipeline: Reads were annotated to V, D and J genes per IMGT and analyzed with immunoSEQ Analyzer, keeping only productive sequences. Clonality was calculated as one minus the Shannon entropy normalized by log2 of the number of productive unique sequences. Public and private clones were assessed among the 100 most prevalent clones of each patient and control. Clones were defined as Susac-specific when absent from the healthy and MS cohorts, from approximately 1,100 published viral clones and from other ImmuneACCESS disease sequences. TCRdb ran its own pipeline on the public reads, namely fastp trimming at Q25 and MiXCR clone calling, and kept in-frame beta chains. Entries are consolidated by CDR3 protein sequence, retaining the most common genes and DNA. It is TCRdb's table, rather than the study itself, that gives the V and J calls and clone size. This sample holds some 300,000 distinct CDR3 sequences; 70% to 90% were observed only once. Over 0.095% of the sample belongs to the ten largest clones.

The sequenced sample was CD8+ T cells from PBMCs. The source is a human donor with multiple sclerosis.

CDR3 sequence: CASSLWTSSNQPQHF. The DNA sequence is TGTGCCAGCAGTTTATGGACGAGTAGCAATCAGCCCCAGCATTTT. In this chain, TRBV28 is recombined with TRBJ1-5; confidence is insufficient to name the D gene. Between the V and J ends, shortened by 0 bases and 0 bases respectively, the junction contains 6 bases. In the germline V gene, CDR1 corresponds to MDHEN and CDR2 to SYDVKM. The CDR3 runs 15 amino acids, cysteine and phenylalanine included. Of the read, only the CDR3 DNA is kept; its 45 bases are in frame from base 1.